This TCR beta chain stems from a study of siplizumab effects on memory and regulatory T cells. Overall study findings and caveats: The drug siplizumab significantly decreased the alloreactive sequences that could be traced to unstimulated CD4+ memory cells. The study found naive T cells seemingly more diverse than memory cells and seemingly major alloresponse contributors.

On this clone: Its antigen is not identified.

Germline assignment: CDR1 MNHEY and CDR2 SMNVEV (reference sequence). V shed 3 bases and J 1 base; nucleotides not matched to a gene: 1. This CDR3 is built from 14 residues. About 1.1 x 10^5 TCR templates were measured in each sample. The repertoire was sequenced with immunoSEQ multiplex PCR; TCRdb's copy has only in-frame clones and lacks some. The sample shows 75,000 to 100,000 clones, roughly 94% of them seen only once. The TCR comes from a human donor in good health. Sequenced material: non-Treg CD4+ T cells sorted from blood. The chain joins TRBV27 to TRBJ2-7, with 9 bases lining up with TRBD1. The CDR3 nucleotides read TGTGCCAGCAGTTTGGGGACAGGGTCCTACGAGCAGTACTTC. The encoded protein is CASSLGTGSYEQYF.